This T cell receptor beta chain appears in the sequencing data of a study of naive and memory T cell subsets. V lost 6 bases and J lost 3, with 9 bases in between. CDR1 is MNHNY and CDR2 is SVGAGI in the germline V gene (reference sequence). This CDR3 has 12 residues. The beta constant-region primer was an equimolar mix of two oligonucleotides covering TRBC1 and TRBC2. Nested alpha and beta constant-region primers with the SP2 primer drove four PCR rounds on ligated cDNA. TCRdb analysed the UMI-ligation and nested PCR reads with MiXCR anew, one entry per CDR3 protein. This sample has approximately 150,000 distinct CDR3 sequences, with 15% to 20% found just once. General study results and limits: Especially in CD8 cells, naive repertoires contained a few larger clonotypes, possibly CD45RA-re-expressing memory cells.

On this clonotype itself: No antigen is known for it.

This sequence originates from a human donor in good health. Sequencing was carried out using naive CD8+ T cells from blood. The chain employs TRBV6-6 and TRBJ2-7, with D possibly matching TRBD2 (5 bases). Here the CDR3 DNA reads TGTGCCAGCAGCTCCGGGAACTACGAGCAGTACTTC. It yields the protein CASSSGNYEQYF.